This T cell receptor beta chain appears in the sequencing data of a study of cytomegalovirus exposure and HLA in healthy donors. Study-wide results and caveats: TCR beta sequences reportedly predicted most subjects' HLA-A and HLA-B alleles accurately. Later, an analysis showed that TCR beta chains associated with HLA were more clonally expanded than others that were equally common.

This CDR3 is 14 amino acids long. CDR1 SGDLS and CDR2 YYNGEE come from the germline V gene. With 3 bases removed from V and 0 bases from J, the gap between germline ends came to 9 bases. PCR employed 60 Vbeta and 13 Jbeta primers. Repertoires were generated with immunoSEQ multiplex PCR, while TCRdb's copy carries only in-frame clones and drops some. Among about 140,000 clones listed, around two thirds were seen once. In the case of this clone: No antigen is known for it.

The receptor was derived from a male donor in good health and CMV-seronegative. Input material: PBMCs. The rearrangement uses TRBV9 and TRBJ1-1; D is ambiguous. The CDR3 sequence: CASSARLMNTEAFF. In DNA, the CDR3 is TGTGCCAGCAGCGCCCGACTGATGAACACTGAAGCTTTCTTT.